This T cell receptor beta chain was identified in a study of blood T cell repertoires in COVID-19. Study-wide context: There were acute and convalescent COVID-19 samples, and they came from the United States, Italy and Spain.

The authors' processing: How many nucleated cells were present was estimated from reference gene primer amplification. Assay: immunoSEQ multiplex PCR; the TCRdb copy retains only in-frame clones and omits some. D and trimming were read from the DNA, whereas the V and J calls and clone size are those reported in that table. The sample shows about 110,000 clones, 76% of them seen only once. The CDR3 sequence is 13 residues long. CDR1 SQVTM and CDR2 ANQGSEA come from the germline V gene. V shed 8 bases, J shed 7 bases, and the junction held 12 bases outside the gene matches. The chain recombines TRBV29-1 with TRBJ2-7, with 9 positions matching TRBD1. Sequencing used peripheral blood. The sequence derives from an elderly woman with acute or convalescent COVID-19. The CDR3 spells CSIRGTGLLEQYF. The DNA for the CDR3 is TGCAGCATTCGCGGGACAGGGCTTTTGGAGCAGTACTTC.